The entry below describes one TCR beta chain. Its antigen is as yet unknown. Trimming took off 3 bases at V and 7 bases at J, with 19 bases between the two ends. This CDR3 comprises 15 residues. The germline V gene encodes CDR1 SGHVT and CDR2 SQSDAQ. This entry comes from a study of T cell repertoires in cytomegalovirus infection. TCRdb fed the reads into MiXCR, producing one record per CDR3 protein. Here the sample spans some 590,000 distinct CDR3 sequences, just under 40% being singletons. The chain employs TRBV7-4 and TRBJ2-7; D tentatively fits TRBD1 or TRBD2 (5 bases each). The TCR comes from a human donor in good health (CMV status not recorded). Some clones in this sample may be carry-over from other donors' samples. The sample in question was cultured PBMCs, obtained from culture after CMV antigen stimulation. The CDR3 DNA is TGTGCCAGCAGCTTCGTCGGTGAGGGGATTTGGGAGCAGTACTTC. Protein: CASSFVGEGIWEQYF.